The clone carrying this T cell receptor beta chain has a handful of counts. Per germline, CDR1 SGHKS and CDR2 YYEKEE (reference sequence). This CDR3 is built from 16 residues. V lost 0 bases to trimming and J lost 7 bases; unmatched junction nucleotides: 7. TCRdb redid the calling of the 5' RACE reads with MiXCR, one entry per CDR3 protein. The sample consists of some 57,000 distinct CDR3 sequences, 17% of them appearing once. V and J are TRBV5-5 and TRBJ1-5; TRBD1 agrees at 10 bases. The receptor's source is a female donor with breast cancer. The sample taken for sequencing was naive CD4+ T cells sorted from blood. Stated subset: naive CD4+ T cells, CD4+CD45RA+CD25-. CDR3 DNA: TGTGCCAGCAGCTTGGGACAGGGGGCAGGTCGGCAGCCCCAGCATTTT. Translation gives CASSLGQGAGRQPQHF.